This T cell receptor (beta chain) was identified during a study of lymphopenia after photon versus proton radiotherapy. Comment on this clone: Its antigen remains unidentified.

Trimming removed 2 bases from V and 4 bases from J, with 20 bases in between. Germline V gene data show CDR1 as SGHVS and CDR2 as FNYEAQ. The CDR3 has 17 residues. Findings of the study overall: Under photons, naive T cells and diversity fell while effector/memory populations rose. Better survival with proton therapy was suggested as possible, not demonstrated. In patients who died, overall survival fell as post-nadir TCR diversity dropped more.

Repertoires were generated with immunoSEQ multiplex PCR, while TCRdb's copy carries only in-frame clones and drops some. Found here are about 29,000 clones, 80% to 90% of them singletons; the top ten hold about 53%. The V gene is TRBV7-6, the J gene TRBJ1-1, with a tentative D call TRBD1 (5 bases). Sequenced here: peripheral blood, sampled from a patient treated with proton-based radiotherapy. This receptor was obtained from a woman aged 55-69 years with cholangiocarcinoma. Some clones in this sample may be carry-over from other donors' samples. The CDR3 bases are TGTGCCAGCAGCTTAAATCCGTCCCGGGGGGGGAGCACTGAAGCTTTCTTT. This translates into CASSLNPSRGGSTEAFF.